This TCR beta chain was identified in a study of tumor-infiltrating lymphocytes in primary liver carcinoma. Study background: Surgical resection treated primary liver carcinoma in the patients. Participating patients were men and women between 30 and 69 years old.

Starting material of 400 to 600 ng total RNA yielded TCR beta cDNA via a constant-region primer. ARM-PCR was slightly modified, and three nested multiplex PCR rounds with it gave rise to the TCR beta libraries. TRBV1-TRBV30 forward primers and a C-beta reverse primer were used in the first two PCR rounds, which each ran for 10 cycles. TCRdb processed the multiplex PCR reads anew with MiXCR; each CDR3 protein has one entry. The sample includes about 350,000 distinct CDR3 sequences, roughly 61% of them seen just once. Study results and caveats: Among the pair types, tumor region pairs showed more overlap than tumor-adjacent and tumor-blood pairs. Tumors carried a top-250-clone fraction significantly exceeding that of blood (p = 0.039).

Of note for this clonotype: Its target is not known. Compared with germline, one end of the junction differs, possibly owing to a read error.

Germline-derived CDR1 and CDR2 are SGHNT and YYREEE (reference sequence). This CDR3 region has 14 residues. RNA was extracted from whole blood without cell sorting, alongside germline DNA. The clonotype originates from a man aged 40-49 years with primary liver carcinoma and hepatitis B virus infection. The J gene is TRBJ2-5, the V gene TRBV5-4, with D uncertain. Sequencing was performed on peripheral blood. CDR3 sequence: CVSSPESASETQYF. The CDR3 bases are TGTGTCAGCAGCCCGGAAAGTGCCTCGGAGACCCAGTACTTC.